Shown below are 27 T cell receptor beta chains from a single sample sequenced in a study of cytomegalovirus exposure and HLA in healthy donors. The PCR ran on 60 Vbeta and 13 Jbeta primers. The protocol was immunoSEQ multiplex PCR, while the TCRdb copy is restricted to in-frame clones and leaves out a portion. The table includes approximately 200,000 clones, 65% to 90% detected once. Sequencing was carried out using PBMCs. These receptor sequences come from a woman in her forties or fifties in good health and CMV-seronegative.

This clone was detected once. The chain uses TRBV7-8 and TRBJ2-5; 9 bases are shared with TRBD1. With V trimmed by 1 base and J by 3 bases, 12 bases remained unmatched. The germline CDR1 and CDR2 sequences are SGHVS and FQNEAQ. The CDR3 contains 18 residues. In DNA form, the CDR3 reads TGTGCCAGCAGCTTAGTCCCACACCTGGGACAGGGAAAAGAGACCCAGTACTTC. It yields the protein CASSLVPHLGQGKETQYF.

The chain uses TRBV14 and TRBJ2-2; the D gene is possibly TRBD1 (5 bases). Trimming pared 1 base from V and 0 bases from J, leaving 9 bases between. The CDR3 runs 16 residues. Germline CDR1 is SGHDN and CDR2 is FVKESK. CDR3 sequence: CASSQVQGANTGELFF. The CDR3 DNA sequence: TGTGCCAGCAGCCAAGTTCAGGGCGCGAACACCGGGGAGCTGTTTTTT.

CDR3 sequence (DNA): TGTGCCAGTAGTATCCACAGCACTGAAGCTTTCTTT. It encodes CASSIHSTEAFF. The genes are TRBV19 and TRBJ1-1; D is ambiguous. Trimming took 3 bases from V and 4 from J, leaving 6 bases between them. CDR3 length: 12 amino acids. Per germline, CDR1 LNHDA and CDR2 SQIVND (reference sequence). The full variable domain, in which reference TRBV19 and TRBJ1-1 provide the parts outside the CDR3, is DGGITQSPKYLFRKEGQNVTLSCEQNLNHDAMYWYRQDPGQGLRLIYYSQIVNDFQKGDIAEGYSVSREKKESFPLTVTSAQKNPTAFYLCASSIHSTEAFFGQGTRLTVV.

The CDR3 coding sequence is TGTGCCAGCAGCGTAGAAGGGGCTGGTGAGCAGTTCTTC. Protein sequence: CASSVEGAGEQFF. The chain recombines TRBV9 with TRBJ2-1; D perhaps matches TRBD1 (5 bases). In germline, CDR1 is SGDLS, CDR2 YYNGEE. The CDR3 is 13 amino acids. Trimming shortened V by 0 bases and J by 9 bases, and 10 bases separated the two germline ends.

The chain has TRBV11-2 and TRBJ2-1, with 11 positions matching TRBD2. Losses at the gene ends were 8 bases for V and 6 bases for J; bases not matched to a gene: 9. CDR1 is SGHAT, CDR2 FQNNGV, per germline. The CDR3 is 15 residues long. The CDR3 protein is CASGGTSGRINEQFF. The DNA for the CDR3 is TGTGCCAGCGGAGGAACTAGCGGGAGAATCAATGAGCAGTTCTTC. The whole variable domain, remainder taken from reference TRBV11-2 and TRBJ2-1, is EAGVAQSPRYKIIEKRQSVAFWCNPISGHATLYWYQQILGQGPKLLIQFQNNGVVDDSQLPKDRFSAERLKGVDSTLKIQPAKLEDSAVYLCASGGTSGRINEQFFGPGTRLTVL.

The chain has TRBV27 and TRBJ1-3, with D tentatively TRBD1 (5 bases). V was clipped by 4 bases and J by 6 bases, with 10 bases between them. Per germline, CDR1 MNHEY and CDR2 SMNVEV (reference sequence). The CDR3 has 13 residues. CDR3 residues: CASSSDRKNTIYF. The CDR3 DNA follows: TGTGCCAGCAGTTCCGACAGAAAAAACACCATATATTTT.

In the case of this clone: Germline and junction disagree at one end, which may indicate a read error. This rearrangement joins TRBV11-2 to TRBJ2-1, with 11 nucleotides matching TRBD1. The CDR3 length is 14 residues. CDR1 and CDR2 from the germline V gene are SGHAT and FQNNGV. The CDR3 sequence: CASGLGTGGNEQFF. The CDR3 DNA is TGTGCCAGCGGCTTGGGGACAGGGGGCAATGAGCAGTTCTTC.

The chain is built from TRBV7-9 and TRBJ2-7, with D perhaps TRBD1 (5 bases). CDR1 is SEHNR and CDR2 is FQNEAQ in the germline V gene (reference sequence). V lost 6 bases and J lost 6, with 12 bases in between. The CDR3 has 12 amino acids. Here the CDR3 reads CASSGQGLEQYF. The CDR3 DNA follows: TGTGCCAGCAGTGGACAAGGCCTCGAGCAGTACTTC.

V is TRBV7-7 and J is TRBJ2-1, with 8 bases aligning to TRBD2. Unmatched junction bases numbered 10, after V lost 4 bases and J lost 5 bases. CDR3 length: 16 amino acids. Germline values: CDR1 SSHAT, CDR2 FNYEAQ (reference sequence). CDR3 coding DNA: TGTGCCAGCAGCTCCCGTCCGGGAGGGCGGGACAATGAGCAGTTCTTC. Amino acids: CASSSRPGGRDNEQFF.

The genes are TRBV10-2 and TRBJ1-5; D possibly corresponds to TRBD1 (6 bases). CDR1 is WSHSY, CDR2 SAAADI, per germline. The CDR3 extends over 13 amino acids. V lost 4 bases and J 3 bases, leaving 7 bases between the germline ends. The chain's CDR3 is CASSGQVNQPQHF. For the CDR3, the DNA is TGCGCCAGCAGTGGACAGGTCAATCAGCCCCAGCATTTT.

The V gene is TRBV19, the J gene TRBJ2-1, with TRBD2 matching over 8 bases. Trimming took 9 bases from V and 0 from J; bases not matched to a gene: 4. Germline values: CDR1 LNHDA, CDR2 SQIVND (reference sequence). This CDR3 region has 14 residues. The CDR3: CASGGGYSYNEQFF. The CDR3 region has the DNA TGTGCCAGCGGGGGGGGGTACTCCTACAATGAGCAGTTCTTC.

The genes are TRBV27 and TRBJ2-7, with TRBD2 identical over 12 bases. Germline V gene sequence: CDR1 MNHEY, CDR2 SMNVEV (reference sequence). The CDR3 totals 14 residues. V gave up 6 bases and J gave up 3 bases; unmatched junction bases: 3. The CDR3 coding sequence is TGTGCCAGCAGGGGGACTAGCGGGTTCTACGAGCAGTACTTC. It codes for CASRGTSGFYEQYF.

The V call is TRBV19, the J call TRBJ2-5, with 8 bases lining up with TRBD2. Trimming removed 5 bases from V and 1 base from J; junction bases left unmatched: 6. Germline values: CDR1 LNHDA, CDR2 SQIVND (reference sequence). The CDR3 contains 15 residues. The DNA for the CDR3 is TGTGCCAGTAGTGTCATACTAGCGGCCCAAGAGACCCAGTACTTC. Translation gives CASSVILAAQETQYF.

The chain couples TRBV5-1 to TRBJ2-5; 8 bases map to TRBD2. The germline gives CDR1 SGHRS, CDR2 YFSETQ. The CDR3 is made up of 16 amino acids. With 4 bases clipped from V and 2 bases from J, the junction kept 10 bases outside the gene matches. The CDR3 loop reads CASSLQRASGQETQYF. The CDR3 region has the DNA TGCGCCAGCAGCCTACAGAGGGCTAGCGGGCAAGAGACCCAGTACTTC.

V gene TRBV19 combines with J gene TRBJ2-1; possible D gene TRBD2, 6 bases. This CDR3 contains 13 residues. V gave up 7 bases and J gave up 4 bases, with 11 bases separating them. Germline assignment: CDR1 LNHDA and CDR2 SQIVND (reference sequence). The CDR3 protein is CASTPGLYNEQFF. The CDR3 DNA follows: TGTGCCAGTACCCCGGGACTTTACAATGAGCAGTTCTTC.

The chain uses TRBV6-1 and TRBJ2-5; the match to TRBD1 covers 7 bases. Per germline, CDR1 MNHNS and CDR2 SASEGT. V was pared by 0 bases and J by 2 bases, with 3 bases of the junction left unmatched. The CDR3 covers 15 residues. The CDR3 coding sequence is TGTGCCAGCAGTGAAGCCGGACAGGCGCAAGAGACCCAGTACTTC. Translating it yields CASSEAGQAQETQYF.

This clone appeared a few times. The CDR3 DNA follows: TGCGCCAGCAGCCATACAGGGAGCTCTGGAAACACCATATATTTT. Translation: CASSHTGSSGNTIYF. This chain uses TRBV5-1 with TRBJ1-3; D may be TRBD1 (6 bases). Looked up from germline, CDR1 is SGHRS and CDR2 is YFSETQ. The length of the CDR3 is 15 residues. V was clipped by 4 bases and J by 0 bases, with 11 bases between them.

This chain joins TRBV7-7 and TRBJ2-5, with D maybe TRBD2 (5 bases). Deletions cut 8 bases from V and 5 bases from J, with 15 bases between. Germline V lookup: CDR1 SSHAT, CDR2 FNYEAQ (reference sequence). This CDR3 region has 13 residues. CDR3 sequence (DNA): TGTGCCAGCTCCCGGACTTCGGGGGAGACCCAGTACTTC. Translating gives CASSRTSGETQYF.

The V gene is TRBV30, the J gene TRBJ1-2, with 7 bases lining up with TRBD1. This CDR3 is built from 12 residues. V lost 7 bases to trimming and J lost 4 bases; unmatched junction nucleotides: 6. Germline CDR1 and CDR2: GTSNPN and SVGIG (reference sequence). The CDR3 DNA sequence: TGTGCCTATTACAGGGGAACCTATGGCTACACCTTC. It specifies CAYYRGTYGYTF.

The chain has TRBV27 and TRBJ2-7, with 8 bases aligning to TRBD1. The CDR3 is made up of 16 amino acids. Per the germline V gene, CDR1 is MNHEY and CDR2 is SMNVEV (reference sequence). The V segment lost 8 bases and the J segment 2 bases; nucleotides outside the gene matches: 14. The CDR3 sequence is CASYRHGDRSTYEQYF. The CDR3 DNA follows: TGTGCCAGCTATCGTCACGGGGACAGGTCAACCTACGAGCAGTACTTC.

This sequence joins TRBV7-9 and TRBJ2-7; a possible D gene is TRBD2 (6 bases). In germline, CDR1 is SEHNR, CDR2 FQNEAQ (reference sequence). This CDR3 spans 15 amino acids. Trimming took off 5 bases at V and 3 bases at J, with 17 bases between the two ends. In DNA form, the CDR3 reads TGTGCCAGCAGCGTTACAGCCCGGGGACTCTACGAGCAGTACTTC. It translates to CASSVTARGLYEQYF.

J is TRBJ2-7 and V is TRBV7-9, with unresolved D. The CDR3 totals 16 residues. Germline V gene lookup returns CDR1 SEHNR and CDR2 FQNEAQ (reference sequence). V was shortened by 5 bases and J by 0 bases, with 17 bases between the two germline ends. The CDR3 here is CASSLRRGQSSYEQYF. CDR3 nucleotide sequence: TGTGCCAGCAGCCTACGGAGAGGCCAGAGCTCCTACGAGCAGTACTTC. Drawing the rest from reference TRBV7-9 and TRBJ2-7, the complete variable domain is DTGVSQNPRHKITKRGQNVTFRCDPISEHNRLYWYRQTLGQGPEFLTYFQNEAQLEKSRLLSDRFSAERPKGSFSTLEIQRTEQGDSAMYLCASSLRRGQSSYEQYFGPGTRLTVT.

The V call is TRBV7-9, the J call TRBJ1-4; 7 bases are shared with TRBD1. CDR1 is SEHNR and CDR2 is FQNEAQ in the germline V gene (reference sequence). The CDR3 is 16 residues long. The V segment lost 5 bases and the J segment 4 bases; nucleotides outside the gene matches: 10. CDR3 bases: TGTGCCAGCAGCGTCACGCCGACAGGGCTTAATGAAAAACTGTTTTTT. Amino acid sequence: CASSVTPTGLNEKLFF.

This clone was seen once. The CDR3 DNA sequence: TGCGCCAGCAGCTTGGGGACGGGACTAGCGGGGAACAATGAGCAGTTCTTC. Translation: CASSLGTGLAGNNEQFF. V gene TRBV5-1 combines with J gene TRBJ2-1, with 13 nucleotides matching TRBD2. Germline loops: CDR1 SGHRS, CDR2 YFSETQ. The V segment lost 0 bases and the J segment 5 bases; nucleotides outside the gene matches: 5. The CDR3 consists of 17 residues.

The CDR3 DNA reads TGTGCCAGCAGCGCCCCGGAGGGTGAGCAGTTCTTC. Its translation is CASSAPEGEQFF. This chain uses TRBV7-9 with TRBJ2-1, with D perhaps matching TRBD2 (6 bases). This CDR3 comprises 12 residues. V shed 5 bases and J shed 9 bases, with 11 bases lying between them. Germline V gives CDR1 SEHNR, CDR2 FQNEAQ (reference sequence). Filled out from reference TRBV7-9 and TRBJ2-1, the complete variable domain reads DTGVSQNPRHKITKRGQNVTFRCDPISEHNRLYWYRQTLGQGPEFLTYFQNEAQLEKSRLLSDRFSAERPKGSFSTLEIQRTEQGDSAMYLCASSAPEGEQFFGPGTRLTVL.

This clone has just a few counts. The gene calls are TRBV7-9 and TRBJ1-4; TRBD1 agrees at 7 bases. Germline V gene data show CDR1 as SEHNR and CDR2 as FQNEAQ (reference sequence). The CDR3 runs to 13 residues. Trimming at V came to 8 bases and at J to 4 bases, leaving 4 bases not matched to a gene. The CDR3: CASAGQINEKLFF. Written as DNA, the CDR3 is TGTGCCAGCGCGGGACAGATTAATGAAAAACTGTTTTTT.

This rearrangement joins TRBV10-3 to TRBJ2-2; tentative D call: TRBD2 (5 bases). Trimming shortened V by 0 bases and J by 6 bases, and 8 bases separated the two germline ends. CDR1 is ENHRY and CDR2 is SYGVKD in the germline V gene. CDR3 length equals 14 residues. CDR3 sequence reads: CAISESGAAGELFF. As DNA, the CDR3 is TGTGCCATCAGTGAGTCGGGAGCGGCCGGGGAGCTGTTTTTT.